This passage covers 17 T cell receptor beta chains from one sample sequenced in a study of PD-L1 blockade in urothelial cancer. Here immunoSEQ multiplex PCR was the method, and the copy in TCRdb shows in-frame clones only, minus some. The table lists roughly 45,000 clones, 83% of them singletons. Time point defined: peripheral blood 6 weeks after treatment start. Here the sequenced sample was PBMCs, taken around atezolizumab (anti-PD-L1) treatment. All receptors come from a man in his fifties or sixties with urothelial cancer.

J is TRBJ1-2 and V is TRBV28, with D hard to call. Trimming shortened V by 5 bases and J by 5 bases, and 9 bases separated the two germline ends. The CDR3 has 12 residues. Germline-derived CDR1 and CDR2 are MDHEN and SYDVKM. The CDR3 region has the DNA TGTGCCAGCAGTCCCCTTGCGTATGGCTACACCTTC. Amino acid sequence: CASSPLAYGYTF.

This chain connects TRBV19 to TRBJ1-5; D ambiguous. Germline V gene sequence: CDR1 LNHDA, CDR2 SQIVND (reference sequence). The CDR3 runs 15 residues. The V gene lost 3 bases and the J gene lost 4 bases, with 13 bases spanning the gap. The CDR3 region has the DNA TGTGCCAGTAGTATTAGAGGAGGCCCAAATCAGCCCCAGCATTTT. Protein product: CASSIRGGPNQPQHF. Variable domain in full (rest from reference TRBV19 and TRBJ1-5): DGGITQSPKYLFRKEGQNVTLSCEQNLNHDAMYWYRQDPGQGLRLIYYSQIVNDFQKGDIAEGYSVSREKKESFPLTVTSAQKNPTAFYLCASSIRGGPNQPQHFGDGTRLSIL.

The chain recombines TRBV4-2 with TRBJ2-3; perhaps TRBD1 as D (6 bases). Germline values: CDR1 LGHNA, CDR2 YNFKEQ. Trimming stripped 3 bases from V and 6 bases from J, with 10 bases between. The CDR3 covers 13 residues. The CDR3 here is CASSQDREDTQYF. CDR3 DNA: TGTGCCAGCAGCCAGGACAGAGAGGATACGCAGTATTTT.

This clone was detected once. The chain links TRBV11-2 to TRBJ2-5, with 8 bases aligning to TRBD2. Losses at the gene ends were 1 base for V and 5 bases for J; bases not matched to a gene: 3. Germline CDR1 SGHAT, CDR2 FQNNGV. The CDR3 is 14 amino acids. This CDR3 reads CASSLGSGDETQYF. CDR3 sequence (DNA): TGTGCCAGCAGCTTAGGTAGCGGGGATGAGACCCAGTACTTC.

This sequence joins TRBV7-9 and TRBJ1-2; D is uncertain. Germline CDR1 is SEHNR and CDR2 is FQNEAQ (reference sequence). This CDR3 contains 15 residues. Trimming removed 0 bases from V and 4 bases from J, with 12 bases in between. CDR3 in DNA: TGTGCCAGCAGCTTAGCGGCAGTCCCTGCCTATGGCTACACCTTC. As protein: CASSLAAVPAYGYTF.

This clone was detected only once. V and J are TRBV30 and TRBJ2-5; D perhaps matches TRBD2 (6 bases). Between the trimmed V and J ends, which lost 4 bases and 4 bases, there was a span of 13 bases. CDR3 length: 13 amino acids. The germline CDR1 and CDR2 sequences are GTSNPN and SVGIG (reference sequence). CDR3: CAWTRDSRETQYF. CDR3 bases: TGTGCCTGGACCCGGGACTCCCGAGAGACCCAGTACTTC.

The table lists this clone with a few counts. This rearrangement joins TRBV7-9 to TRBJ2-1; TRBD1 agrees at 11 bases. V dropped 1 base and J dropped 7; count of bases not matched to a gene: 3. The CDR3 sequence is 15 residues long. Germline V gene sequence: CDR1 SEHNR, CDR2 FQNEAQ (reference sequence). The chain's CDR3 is CASSLGTGGRNEQFF. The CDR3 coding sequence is TGTGCCAGCAGCTTAGGGACAGGGGGCAGAAATGAGCAGTTCTTC.

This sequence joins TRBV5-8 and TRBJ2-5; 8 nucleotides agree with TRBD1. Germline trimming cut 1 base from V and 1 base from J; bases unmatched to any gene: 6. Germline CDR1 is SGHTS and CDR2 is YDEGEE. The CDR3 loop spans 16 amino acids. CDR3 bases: TGTGCCAGCAGCTTGACCGGGACAGGCGCCCAAGAGACCCAGTACTTC. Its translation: CASSLTGTGAQETQYF. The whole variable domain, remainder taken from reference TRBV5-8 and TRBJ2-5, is EAGVTQSPTHLIKTRGQQATLRCSPISGHTSVYWYQQALGLGLQFLLWYDEGEERNRGNFPPRFSGRQFPNYSSELNVNALELEDSALYLCASSLTGTGAQETQYFGPGTRLLVL.

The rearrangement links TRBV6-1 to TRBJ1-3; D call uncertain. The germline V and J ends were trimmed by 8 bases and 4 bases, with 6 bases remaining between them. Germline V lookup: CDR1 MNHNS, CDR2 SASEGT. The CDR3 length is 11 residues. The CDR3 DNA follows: TGTGCCAGCGAACAGGGAAACACCATATATTTT. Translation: CASEQGNTIYF.

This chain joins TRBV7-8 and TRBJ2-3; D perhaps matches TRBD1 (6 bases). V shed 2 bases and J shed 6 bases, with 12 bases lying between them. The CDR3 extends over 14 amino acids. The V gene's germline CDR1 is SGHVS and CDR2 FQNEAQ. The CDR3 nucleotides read TGTGCCAGCAGCTTATTGGGTGGGGGCGATACGCAGTATTTT. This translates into CASSLLGGGDTQYF.

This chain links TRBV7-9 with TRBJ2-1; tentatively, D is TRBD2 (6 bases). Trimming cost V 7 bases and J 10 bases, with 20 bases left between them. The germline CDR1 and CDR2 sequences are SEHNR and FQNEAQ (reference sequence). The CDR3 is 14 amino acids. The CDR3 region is CASKVGAEGGEQFF. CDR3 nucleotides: TGTGCCAGCAAGGTGGGTGCAGAAGGAGGGGAGCAGTTCTTC.

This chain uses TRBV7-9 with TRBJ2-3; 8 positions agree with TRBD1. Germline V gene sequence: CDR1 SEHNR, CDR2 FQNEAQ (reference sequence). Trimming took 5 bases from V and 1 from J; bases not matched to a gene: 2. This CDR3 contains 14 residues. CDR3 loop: CASSPTGGTDTQYF. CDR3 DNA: TGTGCCAGCAGCCCGACAGGGGGCACAGATACGCAGTATTTT.

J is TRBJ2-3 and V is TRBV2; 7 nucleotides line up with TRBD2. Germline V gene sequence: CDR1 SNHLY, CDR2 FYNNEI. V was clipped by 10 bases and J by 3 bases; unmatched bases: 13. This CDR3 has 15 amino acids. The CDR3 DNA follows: TGTGCCACTACGAAGTGGGGGGGATCGACAGATACGCAGTATTTT. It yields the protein CATTKWGGSTDTQYF.

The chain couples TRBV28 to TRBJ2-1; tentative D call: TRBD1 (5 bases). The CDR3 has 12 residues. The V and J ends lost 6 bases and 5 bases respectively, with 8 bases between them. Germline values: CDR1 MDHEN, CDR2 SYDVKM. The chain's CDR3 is CASRSGNNEQFF. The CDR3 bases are TGTGCCAGCAGATCAGGGAACAATGAGCAGTTCTTC.

The CDR3: CASSPRLTDTQYF. CDR3 DNA sequence: TGTGCCAGCAGTCCCCGTCTCACAGATACGCAGTATTTT. The chain links TRBV28 to TRBJ2-3; the D is unclear. Germline lookup yields CDR1 MDHEN and CDR2 SYDVKM. With 5 bases removed from V and 2 bases from J, the gap between germline ends came to 8 bases. The CDR3 is made up of 13 amino acids.

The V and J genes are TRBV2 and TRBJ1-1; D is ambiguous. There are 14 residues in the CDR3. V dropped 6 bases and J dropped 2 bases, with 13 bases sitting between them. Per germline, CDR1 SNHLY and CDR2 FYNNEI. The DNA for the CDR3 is TGTGCCAGCAGAGGCCCCCTAGGAAACACTGAAGCTTTCTTT. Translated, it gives CASRGPLGNTEAFF.

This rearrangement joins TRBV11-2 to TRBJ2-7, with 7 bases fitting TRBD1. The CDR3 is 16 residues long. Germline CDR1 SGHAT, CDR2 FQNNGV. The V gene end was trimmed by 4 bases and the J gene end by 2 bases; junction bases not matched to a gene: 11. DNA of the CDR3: TGTGCCAGCAGCTCCAGGTTGACAGGGAAAGCCTACGAGCAGTACTTC. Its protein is CASSSRLTGKAYEQYF. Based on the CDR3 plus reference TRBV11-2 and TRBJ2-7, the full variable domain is EAGVAQSPRYKIIEKRQSVAFWCNPISGHATLYWYQQILGQGPKLLIQFQNNGVVDDSQLPKDRFSAERLKGVDSTLKIQPAKLEDSAVYLCASSSRLTGKAYEQYFGPGTRLTVT.